Each of the 20 T cell receptor beta chains below was sequenced from the same sample in a study of beta chain features in type 1 diabetes. The study's findings and limits: There was a moderate but significant shortening of TCRB CDR3s in all four CD4+ subsets of Type 1 diabetes patients.

Which antigens these TCRs recognize remains unknown. The isolated RNA, all of it, was reverse transcribed, so expressed TCRB transcripts were what got sequenced. Data came from immunoSEQ multiplex PCR; TCRdb stores just in-frame clones and leaves some out. The sample holds more than 250,000 clones, 14% to 15% seen once. Material for sequencing was naive CD4+ T cells from blood. The receptors derive from a man aged 18 to 30 with type 1 diabetes.

The chain employs TRBV6-6 and TRBJ2-7; 9 bases align to TRBD1. The length of the CDR3 is 15 residues. Germline CDR1 and CDR2: MNHNY and SVGAGI (reference sequence). J was trimmed by 5 bases and V by 0 bases; bases with no gene match: 5. The CDR3 DNA sequence: TGTGCCAGCAGTTACTCGAACAGGGGGCAAAACGAGCAGTACTTC. This codes for CASSYSNRGQNEQYF.

The CDR3 DNA reads as TGTGCCAGCAGTGATGGAGCATTGGGAGGGGGTCAGCCCCAGCATTTT. Translating gives CASSDGALGGGQPQHF. The chain joins TRBV2 to TRBJ1-5; maybe TRBD1 (6 bases). Looked up from germline, CDR1 is SNHLY and CDR2 is FYNNEI. CDR3 size: 16 residues. V was pared by 3 bases and J by 6 bases, with 18 bases between.

The rearrangement links TRBV7-2 to TRBJ2-1; the D is unclear. The germline V gene encodes CDR1 SGHTA and CDR2 FQGNSA. This CDR3 is 14 amino acids long. Trimming removed 8 bases from V and 3 bases from J, with 14 bases in between. The CDR3 loop reads CASQSTPHYNEQFF. The CDR3 region has the DNA TGTGCCAGCCAAAGCACCCCCCACTACAATGAGCAGTTCTTC.

This sequence joins TRBV7-9 and TRBJ2-1; 7 nucleotides line up with TRBD2. This CDR3 comprises 15 residues. Looked up from germline, CDR1 is SEHNR and CDR2 is FQNEAQ (reference sequence). V was clipped by 4 bases and J by 10 bases; unmatched bases: 13. The CDR3 sequence: CASSSPAGFSGEQFF. The CDR3 nucleotides are TGTGCCAGCAGCTCCCCAGCGGGATTTTCCGGGGAGCAGTTCTTC.

This clone was observed a handful of times. The chain couples TRBV19 to TRBJ2-1, with 7 bases aligning to TRBD1. Looked up from germline, CDR1 is LNHDA and CDR2 is SQIVND (reference sequence). V was pared by 5 bases and J by 12 bases, with 10 bases of the junction left unmatched. This CDR3 comprises 13 residues. CDR3 sequence (DNA): TGTGCCAGTAGTCTCACAGGGGAAATTGCGCAGTTCTTC. Translated, it gives CASSLTGEIAQFF.

The chain uses TRBV7-2 and TRBJ2-7; D not certain. Deletions cut 5 bases from V and 2 bases from J, with 10 bases between. The CDR3 spans 13 residues. CDR1 and CDR2 (germline): SGHTA, FQGNSA. The DNA for the CDR3 is TGTGCCAGCAGCCGTGTCCCCCCCTACGAGCAGTACTTC. Residues: CASSRVPPYEQYF. The variable domain in full, with the rest retrieved from reference TRBV7-2 and TRBJ2-7, is GAGVSQSPSNKVTEKGKDVELRCDPISGHTALYWYRQSLGQGLEFLIYFQGNSAPDKSGLPSDRFSAERTGGSVSTLTIQRTQQEDSAVYLCASSRVPPYEQYFGPGTRLTVT.

The chain employs TRBV5-1 and TRBJ1-6, with 7 bases that match TRBD1. The length of the CDR3 is 16 residues. The trim removed 3 bases at V and 10 bases at J, leaving 13 bases unmatched. From germline, CDR1 is SGHRS and CDR2 YFSETQ. For the CDR3, the DNA is TGCGCCAGCAGCTCGGGACAGCAAATGGCCGTATCACCCCTCCACTTT. Translated, it gives CASSSGQQMAVSPLHF.

This chain links TRBV7-2 with TRBJ2-5; weak D call: TRBD1 (6 bases). Trimming shortened V by 0 bases and J by 4 bases, and 9 bases separated the two germline ends. Germline CDR1 reads SGHTA; CDR2 reads FQGNSA. This CDR3 comprises 14 residues. CDR3 coding DNA: TGTGCCAGCAGCTTAGCGGGGGCTCGAGAGACCCAGTACTTC. This sequence encodes CASSLAGARETQYF.

The table lists this clone with a few counts. This sequence joins TRBV29-1 and TRBJ1-1, with 11 bases lining up with TRBD1. Losses at the gene ends were 4 bases for V and 7 bases for J; bases not matched to a gene: 8. The CDR3 contains 14 residues. In germline, CDR1 is SQVTM, CDR2 ANQGSEA. This CDR3 reads CSVGPGQGVIEAFF. The CDR3 coding sequence is TGCAGCGTTGGACCGGGACAGGGGGTGATTGAAGCTTTCTTT.

The J gene is TRBJ2-5, the V gene TRBV10-3, with 9 bases that match TRBD2. The V and J ends lost 0 bases and 4 bases, in that order; junction bases with no gene match: 3. Germline-derived CDR1 and CDR2 are ENHRY and SYGVKD. The CDR3 has 15 residues. CDR3 DNA sequence: TGTGCCATCAGTGAGTCTAAACTAGCGGGAGAGACCCAGTACTTC. Its translation is CAISESKLAGETQYF.

The chain has TRBV7-2 and TRBJ2-7, with 10 positions matching TRBD2. Trimming took 5 bases from V and 4 from J; bases not matched to a gene: 11. CDR1 and CDR2 from the germline V gene are SGHTA and FQGNSA. The CDR3 length is 16 residues. As DNA, the CDR3 is TGTGCCAGCAGCCGATTAACTCCTAGCGGGGGTTACGAGCAGTACTTC. It encodes CASSRLTPSGGYEQYF.

This clone has a handful of counts. The rearrangement links TRBV27 to TRBJ2-6; D is undetermined. Trimming stripped 4 bases from V and 0 bases from J, with 13 bases between. Germline V gene lookup returns CDR1 MNHEY and CDR2 SMNVEV (reference sequence). The CDR3 extends over 17 amino acids. CDR3 loop: CASSSTRIDSGANVLTF. CDR3 in DNA: TGTGCCAGCAGTTCGACAAGGATAGACTCTGGGGCCAACGTCCTGACTTTC. The whole variable domain, remainder taken from reference TRBV27 and TRBJ2-6, is EAQVTQNPRYLITVTGKKLTVTCSQNMNHEYMSWYRQDPGLGLRQIYYSMNVEVTDKGDVPEGYKVSRKEKRNFPLILESPSPNQTSLYFCASSSTRIDSGANVLTFGAGSRLTVL.

A few counts support this clone. The rearrangement joins TRBV27 to TRBJ2-5; 9 positions agree with TRBD1. CDR1 is MNHEY and CDR2 is SMNVEV in the germline V gene (reference sequence). This CDR3 contains 14 residues. With 5 bases clipped from V and 4 bases from J, the junction kept 5 bases outside the gene matches. CDR3 in amino acids: CASSLSTGGETQYF. In DNA form, the CDR3 reads TGTGCCAGCAGTCTCTCGACAGGGGGAGAGACCCAGTACTTC.

This clone has only a few counts. The same CDR3 also results from other DNA sequences found in this sample. V is TRBV30 and J is TRBJ1-5; a weak D match, TRBD1 (6 bases). Trimming cost V 2 bases and J 7 bases, with 9 bases left between them. This CDR3 comprises 12 residues. Per germline, CDR1 GTSNPN and CDR2 SVGIG (reference sequence). The CDR3 DNA sequence: TGTGCCTGGAGTAGGGGGACCCAGCCCCAGCATTTT. Translation: CAWSRGTQPQHF.

The J gene is TRBJ1-2, the V gene TRBV5-4, with TRBD1 identical over 9 bases. Unmatched junction bases numbered 2, after V lost 3 bases and J lost 5 bases. The CDR3 is 13 amino acids. Germline CDR1 SGHNT, CDR2 YYREEE (reference sequence). In DNA form, the CDR3 reads TGTGCCAGCAGCTCGACAGGGGGGTATGGCTACACCTTC. This sequence encodes CASSSTGGYGYTF.

The chain joins TRBV15 to TRBJ1-4; tentative D call: TRBD1 (6 bases). V was shortened by 5 bases and J by 8 bases, with 12 bases between the two germline ends. This CDR3 has 13 residues. CDR1 LNHNV and CDR2 YYDKDF come from the germline V gene (reference sequence). DNA for the CDR3: TGTGCCACCAGCCCCCAGGGGCCAGAAAAACTGTTTTTT. Protein product: CATSPQGPEKLFF.

The chain couples TRBV9 to TRBJ2-5; D is possibly TRBD2 (5 bases). This CDR3 is 15 amino acids long. Germline CDR1 reads SGDLS; CDR2 reads YYNGEE. Trimming shortened V by 3 bases and J by 3 bases, and 15 bases separated the two germline ends. The CDR3 is CASSAGLGREETQYF. CDR3 nucleotides: TGTGCCAGCAGCGCCGGCCTTGGGAGAGAAGAGACCCAGTACTTC.

This chain connects TRBV6-6 to TRBJ2-5; 7 bases are shared with TRBD2. Trimming removed 6 bases from V and 5 bases from J; junction bases left unmatched: 9. Germline CDR1 MNHNY, CDR2 SVGAGI (reference sequence). This CDR3 comprises 14 residues. The CDR3 sequence: CASSPWEGGETQYF. The CDR3 DNA reads as TGTGCCAGCAGCCCATGGGAGGGCGGGGAGACCCAGTACTTC.

The chain links TRBV7-2 to TRBJ2-3; 10 nucleotides match TRBD2. After removal of 7 bases from V and 2 bases from J, the junction contained 3 bases not matched to a gene. The CDR3 is 14 amino acids. Germline loops: CDR1 SGHTA, CDR2 FQGNSA. CDR3 in DNA: TGTGCCAGCAAACTAGCGGGAATCACAGATACGCAGTATTTT. Encoded protein: CASKLAGITDTQYF. Based on the CDR3 plus reference TRBV7-2 and TRBJ2-3, the full variable domain is GAGVSQSPSNKVTEKGKDVELRCDPISGHTALYWYRQSLGQGLEFLIYFQGNSAPDKSGLPSDRFSAERTGGSVSTLTIQRTQQEDSAVYLCASKLAGITDTQYFGPGTRLTVL.

This clone was recorded a few times. The chain combines TRBV5-5 with TRBJ2-7; D is unresolved. Germline-derived CDR1 and CDR2 are SGHKS and YYEKEE (reference sequence). V gave up 0 bases and J gave up 3 bases, with 7 bases separating them. This CDR3 is 13 amino acids long. The CDR3 region has the DNA TGTGCCAGCAGCTTGGCGGCAGGCTACGAGCAGTACTTC. Residues: CASSLAAGYEQYF.